This TCR beta chain was sequenced for a study of response to subunit inactivated influenza vaccine (dated by TCRdb to 2017 to 2018). The study in broad terms: To follow how T cells responded to a trivalent subunit inactivated influenza vaccine, the researchers relied on deep quantitative profiling of the T cell receptor repertoire. On the study overall, not on this receptor specifically: It was suggested by the authors that each seasonal influenza vaccination may recruit only a limited number of new T cells.

Preparation of the library involved RT-PCR. These reads were obtained on an Illumina HiSeq 2500. TCRdb redid the processing of the public reads, applying fastp at Q25 and MiXCR, and retained in-frame beta chains. Rows are combined by CDR3 protein, so each entry shows the most common genes and DNA. The sample table records about 800,000 distinct CDR3 sequences; around 21% of these occur just once. Of the sample, roughly 10% falls within the top ten clones. This clonotype showed up just a few times. Its antigen remains undetermined. No base qualities exist here, and no much larger clone lies one base off it. The CDR3, cysteine through phenylalanine, is 16 amino acids long. Of the read, only the CDR3 DNA is kept; its 48 bases are in frame from base 1. The germline V gene (reference sequence) gives CDR1 as LGHDT and CDR2 as YNNKEL. From V the trimming removes 3 bases and from J it removes 0 bases, while the gene matches leave 4 bases of the junction unaccounted for.

The chain employs TRBV3-1 and TRBJ2-7; a stretch of 11 junction bases matches TRBD2. Sequenced material: PBMCs from blood, taken 5 days after vaccination. This clonotype originated in a man aged 45-65 years who received an inactivated influenza vaccine. Donor details come from another sample of the same person, matched by shared clones. The CDR3: CASSHRGTSGSYEQYF. The nucleotide sequence is given as TGTGCCAGCAGCCATCGGGGGACTAGCGGCTCCTACGAGCAGTACTTC.